These 10 T cell receptor beta chains were sequenced from one sample in a study of radiotherapy plus CTLA-4 blockade in lung cancer. TCRdb's copy holds only in-frame clones and misses some; the assay was immunoSEQ multiplex PCR. Among about 77,000 clones listed, 70% to 80% were seen once. The specimen comprised peripheral blood, sampled from a patient treated with radiotherapy plus ipilimumab. The receptors here all came from a human donor with non-small cell lung cancer whose response to radiotherapy plus ipilimumab could not be evaluated.

This clone was counted once. The genes are TRBV6-4 and TRBJ2-1; 8 bases match TRBD1. The junction had 9 bases not matched to a gene; V was cut back by 5 bases and J by 0 bases. The CDR3 is made up of 17 amino acids. Germline V gives CDR1 MRHNA, CDR2 SNTAGT. CDR3 sequence (DNA): TGTGCCAGCAGTCCCCACCCGGGACAGGTCTCCTACAATGAGCAGTTCTTC. It yields the protein CASSPHPGQVSYNEQFF.

The chain carries TRBV6-5 and TRBJ1-2; D unclear. V was cut by 4 bases and J by 8 bases, with 14 bases left in between. Germline lookup yields CDR1 MNHEY and CDR2 SVGAGI. The CDR3 is 13 residues long. The CDR3 reads CASSSEGYDGYTF. The DNA for the CDR3 is TGTGCCAGCAGTTCCGAGGGATATGACGGCTACACCTTC.

The V gene is TRBV2, the J gene TRBJ2-7, with 7 positions matching TRBD1. Trimming removed 3 bases from V and 7 bases from J; junction bases left unmatched: 9. Germline loops: CDR1 SNHLY, CDR2 FYNNEI. The CDR3 runs 14 residues. The CDR3 region has the DNA TGTGCCAGCAGTGATGGGACAGATTGGAATGAGCAGTACTTC. Its protein product is CASSDGTDWNEQYF.

The rearrangement links TRBV4-1 to TRBJ2-7; the match to TRBD1 covers 11 bases. The germline CDR1 and CDR2 sequences are MGHRA and YSYEKL. This CDR3 contains 14 residues. Germline trimming cut 5 bases from V and 3 bases from J; bases unmatched to any gene: 3. CDR3 in DNA: TGCGCCAGCAGCTCAGGGACAGGGGGCTACGAGCAGTACTTC. This translates into CASSSGTGGYEQYF.

The chain combines TRBV6-5 with TRBJ1-2; 12 bases agree with TRBD1. Trimming took 4 bases from V and 7 from J; bases not matched to a gene: 4. This CDR3 contains 14 residues. In germline, CDR1 is MNHEY, CDR2 SVGAGI. CDR3 sequence: CASSSGQGAFGYTF. As DNA, the CDR3 is TGTGCCAGCAGTTCGGGACAGGGGGCGTTTGGCTACACCTTC.

The chain links TRBV10-3 to TRBJ2-5, with 14 nucleotides matching TRBD2. Germline loops: CDR1 ENHRY, CDR2 SYGVKD. This CDR3 spans 17 amino acids. The junction had 12 bases not matched to a gene; V was cut back by 10 bases and J by 2 bases. The DNA of the CDR3 is TGTGCCAGTTCGACTAGCGGGGGGGCCGTGGGGCAAGAGACCCAGTACTTC. It specifies CASSTSGGAVGQETQYF.

This clone was seen more than once but under ten times. The V gene is TRBV6-6, the J gene TRBJ1-2; the match to TRBD1 covers 9 bases. The V segment lost 5 bases and the J segment 5 bases; nucleotides outside the gene matches: 3. This CDR3 region has 13 residues. CDR1 and CDR2 from the germline V gene are MNHNY and SVGAGI (reference sequence). CDR3 in amino acids: CASSPDRGYGYTF. CDR3 nucleotides: TGTGCCAGCAGTCCGGACAGGGGATATGGCTACACCTTC.

V is TRBV6-5 and J is TRBJ1-1; D not certain. The CDR3 is made up of 13 amino acids. Trimming left V 5 bases short and J 3 bases short, with 10 bases between. The V gene's germline CDR1 is MNHEY and CDR2 SVGAGI. The CDR3 region is CASSISEDTEAFF. The CDR3 region has the DNA TGTGCCAGCAGTATCAGCGAGGACACTGAAGCTTTCTTT.

The chain recombines TRBV30 with TRBJ1-5; 7 bases match TRBD1. Germline CDR1 GTSNPN, CDR2 SVGIG (reference sequence). The CDR3 sequence is 16 residues long. V lost 5 bases to trimming and J lost 10 bases; unmatched junction nucleotides: 20. CDR3 residues: CAWGRDRELGLSPQHF. CDR3 DNA sequence: TGTGCCTGGGGCCGGGACAGAGAATTAGGCCTTTCTCCCCAGCATTTT.

The chain couples TRBV2 to TRBJ1-5, with D unresolved. CDR3 length equals 14 residues. Per the germline V gene, CDR1 is SNHLY and CDR2 is FYNNEI. V was shortened by 8 bases and J by 1 base, with 12 bases between the two germline ends. CDR3 sequence reads: CASSREDSNQPQHF. The DNA for the CDR3 is TGTGCCAGCTCTAGGGAGGACAGCAATCAGCCCCAGCATTTT.